This entry describes one T cell receptor (beta chain). Via MiXCR, TCRdb re-called the 5' RACE reads, giving one row per CDR3 protein. The profile shows about 320,000 distinct CDR3 sequences, 13% to 15% of them singletons. These data come from a study of T-cell memory formation after mild COVID-19. This CDR3 has 18 residues. CDR1 is SGHVS, CDR2 FQNEAQ, per germline. The V end lost 5 bases, the J end lost 7 bases, and 27 bases lay between the germline ends. This sequence joins TRBV7-8 and TRBJ2-1; D is possibly TRBD2 (5 bases). The sequenced sample consisted of PBMCs or a T cell subset sorted from them (not recorded which). This clonotype was sampled from a man aged 18 to 29 who had mild COVID-19 (a few samples of this study predate the infection). Cell type and time point are not known. The CDR3 bases are TGTGCCAGCAGCCGAGCGTTTAGGAGGTCCCCCGTGGGGAATGAGCAGTTCTTC. Amino acid sequence: CASSRAFRRSPVGNEQFF. The whole variable domain, remainder taken from reference TRBV7-8 and TRBJ2-1, is GAGVSQSPRYKVAKRGQDVALRCDPISGHVSLFWYQQALGQGPEFLTYFQNEAQLDKSGLPSDRFFAERPEGSVSTLKIQRTQQEDSAVYLCASSRAFRRSPVGNEQFFGPGTRLTVL.